This note documents a single T cell receptor beta chain sequence. The data were obtained in a study of T cell responses to AZD1222 COVID-19 vaccine. TCRdb keeps only in-frame clones here, not all; method: immunoSEQ multiplex PCR. This table holds 200,000 or so clones, over 80% found once. V lost 0 bases to trimming and J lost 8 bases; unmatched junction nucleotides: 7. CDR1 is SGHRS, CDR2 YFSETQ, per germline. This CDR3 comprises 15 residues. The TCR originated in an adult in good health. Sample: peripheral blood, taken on day 0 of MenACWY control vaccination. The V gene is TRBV5-1, the J gene TRBJ2-3, with 9 nucleotides matching TRBD2. The CDR3 loop is CASSLGGGGALTQYF. The CDR3 DNA follows: TGCGCCAGCAGCTTGGGCGGCGGGGGGGCACTTACGCAGTATTTT.